The table lists the clone carrying this T cell receptor beta chain with a count of one. Random hexamers were used to reverse transcribe the RNA input (roughly 0.5 to 1 ug). TCR beta CDR3 was amplified by immunoSEQ covering 54 Vbeta and 13 Jbeta. TCRdb recomputed calls from the immunoSEQ multiplex PCR reads with MiXCR, one row per CDR3 protein. The data contain about 200,000 distinct CDR3 sequences, nearly 95% of them seen just once; the ten biggest clones take up about 0.087%. These data come from a study of CD8 T cells in Susac syndrome. The CDR3 extends over 13 amino acids. V shed 7 bases, J shed 1 base, and the junction held 3 bases outside the gene matches. TCR beta from blood CD8+ and CD4+ T cells was sequenced. Those who served as multiple sclerosis controls were treatment-naive patients with stable or active relapsing-remitting disease.

The TCR comes from a human donor with multiple sclerosis. The rearrangement joins TRBV12-3 or TRBV12-4 to TRBJ1-1; 7 nucleotides align to TRBD1. The sequencing input was CD4+ T cells from PBMCs. Written as DNA, the CDR3 is TGTGCCAGCACCCAGGGGGAGAACACTGAAGCTTTCTTT. This encodes CASTQGENTEAFF.